What follows are 18 T cell receptor beta chains derived from one specimen sequenced in a study of T cells after posttransplantation cyclophosphamide. Clones were read by immunoSEQ multiplex PCR, and TCRdb kept only the in-frame ones, dropping some. The sample has about 16,000 clones, around 94% seen once. The naive gate required viable CD3+CD4+ or CD3+CD8+ cells with CCR7+CD45RA+CD45RO-CD95-CD27+CD28+ phenotype. The specimen was naive CD4+ T cells sorted from blood. Receptors originate from a woman between 50 and 59 years old in good health and a related stem cell transplant donor.

The chain has TRBV6-5 and TRBJ1-3; 9 nucleotides align to TRBD1. Germline assignment: CDR1 MNHEY and CDR2 SVGAGI. The V and J ends lost 7 bases and 0 bases, in that order; junction bases with no gene match: 4. The CDR3 is 15 amino acids. CDR3: CASMWDRVSGNTIYF. The CDR3 nucleotides are TGTGCCAGCATGTGGGACAGGGTCTCTGGAAACACCATATATTTT.

The chain recombines TRBV2 with TRBJ2-5; 9 bases align to TRBD2. CDR3 length equals 13 residues. V lost 6 bases to trimming and J lost 4 bases; unmatched junction nucleotides: 3. Germline V gene sequence: CDR1 SNHLY, CDR2 FYNNEI. CDR3 residues: CASRSGRPETQYF. The CDR3 nucleotides are TGTGCCAGCAGAAGCGGGAGGCCAGAGACCCAGTACTTC.

The chain links TRBV11-3 to TRBJ2-3; tentative D call: TRBD1 (5 bases). CDR3 length: 16 amino acids. The V end was cut by 5 bases, the J end by 2 bases, with 17 bases between. Germline CDR1 SGHNT, CDR2 YENEEA. CDR3 protein: CASSHPRDRITDTQYF. CDR3 nucleotide sequence: TGTGCCAGCAGCCACCCCCGAGACAGAATCACAGATACGCAGTATTTT.

V gene TRBV5-1 combines with J gene TRBJ2-6, with D possibly being TRBD2 (5 bases). This CDR3 spans 16 amino acids. Germline assignment: CDR1 SGHRS and CDR2 YFSETQ. V was clipped by 4 bases and J by 1 base, with 12 bases between them. CDR3 loop: CASSLSGRSGANVLTF. DNA for the CDR3: TGCGCCAGCAGCCTGAGCGGTAGGTCTGGGGCCAACGTCCTGACTTTC.

V is TRBV6-1 and J is TRBJ2-2, with 7 bases lining up with TRBD2. The V gene end was trimmed by 4 bases and the J gene end by 3 bases; junction bases not matched to a gene: 5. The CDR3 loop spans 15 amino acids. Germline CDR1 is MNHNS and CDR2 is SASEGT. CDR3 loop: CASSALGLDTGELFF. The CDR3 region has the DNA TGTGCCAGCAGTGCGCTAGGACTAGACACCGGGGAGCTGTTTTTT.

The J gene is TRBJ2-7, the V gene TRBV5-4; 13 nucleotides line up with TRBD2. CDR3 length equals 15 residues. Unmatched junction bases numbered 0, after V lost 0 bases and J lost 3 bases. Germline CDR1 SGHNT, CDR2 YYREEE (reference sequence). In DNA form, the CDR3 reads TGTGCCAGCAGCTTGGGGACTAGCGGGAGCTACGAGCAGTACTTC. This encodes CASSLGTSGSYEQYF.

This clone was seen a handful of times. The chain joins TRBV5-4 to TRBJ1-5; 7 bases are shared with TRBD1. This CDR3 is built from 14 residues. Germline CDR1 and CDR2: SGHNT and YYREEE (reference sequence). The V and J ends lost 4 bases and 3 bases, in that order; junction bases with no gene match: 4. CDR3 protein: CASSIDRDNQPQHF. The CDR3 DNA follows: TGTGCCAGCAGCATTGACAGGGACAATCAGCCCCAGCATTTT. The whole variable domain, filled in from reference TRBV5-4 and TRBJ1-5, reads ETGVTQSPTHLIKTRGQQVTLRCSSQSGHNTVSWYQQALGQGPQFIFQYYREEENGRGNFPPRFSGLQFPNYSSELNVNALELDDSALYLCASSIDRDNQPQHFGDGTRLSIL.

The chain couples TRBV11-3 to TRBJ2-2; D perhaps matches TRBD1 (6 bases). From germline, CDR1 is SGHNT and CDR2 YENEEA. This CDR3 region has 15 residues. V was clipped by 4 bases and J by 2 bases, with 11 bases between them. CDR3 amino acids: CASSYGQTNTGELFF. For the CDR3, the DNA is TGTGCCAGCAGCTACGGACAGACCAACACCGGGGAGCTGTTTTTT.

J is TRBJ2-3 and V is TRBV7-2, with a possible D match to TRBD1 (5 bases). Trimming took 5 bases from V and 0 from J, leaving 15 bases between them. CDR1 is SGHTA and CDR2 is FQGNSA in the germline V gene. The CDR3 totals 16 residues. CDR3 amino acids: CASSRGAPTSTDTQYF. CDR3 in DNA: TGTGCCAGCAGCCGTGGGGCCCCAACTAGCACAGATACGCAGTATTTT.

This clone was observed a single time. The rearrangement joins TRBV28 to TRBJ2-2; D perhaps matches TRBD2 (6 bases). CDR1 and CDR2 from the germline V gene are MDHEN and SYDVKM. The CDR3 has 15 amino acids. Trimming shortened V by 2 bases and J by 1 base, and 8 bases separated the two germline ends. The CDR3 region is CASSLSSGNTGELFF. Here the CDR3 DNA reads TGTGCCAGCAGTTTAAGTAGCGGGAACACCGGGGAGCTGTTTTTT.

The chain recombines TRBV5-1 with TRBJ1-6, with 7 bases lining up with TRBD1. The CDR3 spans 15 residues. CDR1 SGHRS and CDR2 YFSETQ come from the germline V gene. After removal of 2 bases from V and 7 bases from J, the junction contained 6 bases not matched to a gene. CDR3 protein: CASSFRQGNNSPLHF. For the CDR3, the DNA is TGCGCCAGCAGCTTCCGACAGGGTAACAATTCACCCCTCCACTTT.

The chain couples TRBV9 to TRBJ2-3; D unresolved. The CDR3 is 13 residues long. In germline, CDR1 is SGDLS, CDR2 YYNGEE. Trimming stripped 4 bases from V and 1 base from J, with 7 bases between. The CDR3 nucleotides read TGTGCCAGCAGCTACCGGGGCACAGATACGCAGTATTTT. Residues: CASSYRGTDTQYF.

The chain's CDR3 is CASSSIAGGGDTQYF. In DNA, the CDR3 is TGTGCCAGCAGCTCCATAGCGGGAGGGGGAGATACGCAGTATTTT. This rearrangement joins TRBV7-2 to TRBJ2-3; the match to TRBD2 covers 11 bases. Trimming removed 4 bases from V and 5 bases from J; junction bases left unmatched: 5. CDR1 is SGHTA and CDR2 is FQGNSA in the germline V gene. The CDR3 consists of 15 residues.

V usage is TRBV19 and J usage is TRBJ2-7; 9 nucleotides line up with TRBD1. The CDR3 runs 14 residues. CDR1 and CDR2 from the germline V gene are LNHDA and SQIVND (reference sequence). J was trimmed by 6 bases and V by 3 bases; bases with no gene match: 6. In nucleotides, the CDR3 is TGTGCCAGTAGTATCGGACAGGGGAGGCTCGAGCAGTACTTC. Residues: CASSIGQGRLEQYF.

The chain employs TRBV30 and TRBJ1-1; D might be TRBD1 (5 bases). This CDR3 has 10 amino acids. In germline, CDR1 is GTSNPN, CDR2 SVGIG (reference sequence). V was pared by 3 bases and J by 8 bases, with 7 bases between. This chain's CDR3 is CAWRRTEAFF. CDR3 in DNA: TGTGCCTGGAGGAGGACAGAAGCTTTCTTT.

This chain joins TRBV10-3 and TRBJ2-5, with a weak D call TRBD2 (6 bases). CDR1 is ENHRY, CDR2 SYGVKD, per germline. CDR3 length equals 12 residues. Trimming removed 10 bases from V and 0 bases from J, with 9 bases in between. The DNA for the CDR3 is TGTGCCACCCGGGACTACCAAGAGACCCAGTACTTC. Protein: CATRDYQETQYF.

The chain couples TRBV7-2 to TRBJ1-5, with D unclear. Germline values: CDR1 SGHTA, CDR2 FQGNSA. V was cut by 1 base and J by 4 bases, with 11 bases left in between. This CDR3 is built from 15 residues. CDR3 nucleotides: TGTGCCAGCAGCTTAGGCCCTGGGGAGAATCAGCCCCAGCATTTT. Amino acid sequence: CASSLGPGENQPQHF. Complete variable domain (other parts from reference TRBV7-2 and TRBJ1-5): GAGVSQSPSNKVTEKGKDVELRCDPISGHTALYWYRQSLGQGLEFLIYFQGNSAPDKSGLPSDRFSAERTGGSVSTLTIQRTQQEDSAVYLCASSLGPGENQPQHFGDGTRLSIL.

The chain is built from TRBV19 and TRBJ2-2, with TRBD2 matching over 8 bases. The germline gives CDR1 LNHDA, CDR2 SQIVND (reference sequence). V lost 4 bases, J lost 5 bases, and 6 bases stayed unmatched. The CDR3 loop spans 15 amino acids. The CDR3 region has the DNA TGTGCCAGTAGTACCCCGGGACTAGGTACCGGGGAGCTGTTTTTT. This encodes CASSTPGLGTGELFF. Combining the CDR3 with reference TRBV19 and TRBJ2-2 gives the whole variable domain DGGITQSPKYLFRKEGQNVTLSCEQNLNHDAMYWYRQDPGQGLRLIYYSQIVNDFQKGDIAEGYSVSREKKESFPLTVTSAQKNPTAFYLCASSTPGLGTGELFFGEGSRLTVL.